This T cell receptor beta chain emerged from a study of cytomegalovirus exposure and HLA in healthy donors (dated by TCRdb to the late 2010s). Some background on the complete study: According to a later analysis, one platform produced both the roughly 110 validation repertoires and the approximately 600 repertoires of the first cohort. The study was designed to test whether signatures of past pathogen exposure could be identified by cataloging public T cell receptors. In addition to the first cohort of 650 to 800 subjects, a separate validation cohort of 120 different subjects was used. High-throughput TCR immunosequencing, statistical association of individual TCRs with disease status, and machine learning were combined to predict cytomegalovirus infection status.

General conclusions and limits of the study: Across donors, most TCR sequences were observed very rarely, whereas some public TCRs were present in many individuals. Of the cluster scores, about 94% were above 0 in a later analysis, which found that TCRs clustered in the first cohort also tended to co-occur in the 120 validation repertoires. The validation cohort had no HLA typing available for a later analysis, so co-occurrence within that cohort was assessed over all 120 or so repertoires. Cytomegalovirus status was reported to be diagnosed by the classifier with high specificity and sensitivity in both the original and validation cohorts. The study listed 150 to 200 TCR beta chains as associated with cytomegalovirus. In vitro tests confirmed that a few of the cytomegalovirus-associated TCR beta chains recognize cytomegalovirus antigens. According to the authors, the approach could potentially be generalized to other disease states and immunological phenotypes.

Library preparation was by the immunoSEQ multiplex PCR assay. The source study handled its data this way. To diagnose cytomegalovirus status from the catalog of TCR beta chain sequences, a statistical classification framework was built. This immuneACCESS table, as held by TCRdb, lists in-frame sequences with V and J called but not all clones. Of the missing ones, under half trace to an unresolved V gene in checked studies; the others have no known cause. Clonal size and the V and J genes are those of that table, whereas D and trimming came from the DNA. This sample gives fewer than 200,000 clones in total; roughly nine tenths of them show up just once. The biggest ten clones account for roughly 2.6% of the sample. The donors were included in the validation cohort of approximately 130 subjects, a group kept apart from the roughly 690-subject first cohort. In the germline V gene, CDR1 corresponds to MGHDK and CDR2 to SYGVNS. V gives up 9 bases and J gives up 2 bases, and the segment between their germline ends measures 14 bases. Including cysteine and phenylalanine, the CDR3 has 13 amino acids. CDR3 DNA is the only sequence kept; it has 39 bases, read in frame from the first base.

This clone was seen a single time. Its antigen is unknown. No base quality information exists; no much larger clone differs at one position. The TCR originated in a young man in good health and CMV-seropositive. Material for sequencing was PBMCs. The chain joins TRBV25-1 to TRBJ2-7, and the D gene may be TRBD2, 5 bases matching. The sequence in DNA is TGTGCCAGTTCGGGGTTCCTTACCTACGAGCAGTACTTC. This yields the protein CASSGFLTYEQYF.